This T cell receptor beta chain was obtained from a study of shared clonotypes between healthy human individuals. V was clipped by 4 bases and J by 4 bases, with 14 bases between them. The CDR3 totals 15 residues. Germline lookup yields CDR1 SGHVS and CDR2 FQNEAQ. Clones were sequenced by immunoSEQ multiplex PCR, and TCRdb holds only the in-frame ones, with some missing. The data hold over 2,000,000 clones, with around 93% observed a single time. CD45RO-negative cells were positively selected for CCR7, leaving out terminally differentiated effector memory CD45RA+ cells. This TCR was sampled from a man aged 18-30 years in good health. Some clones in this sample may be carry-over from other donors' samples. This chain joins TRBV7-8 and TRBJ1-3; no clear D. Sequencing was done on a sample of naive CD8+ T cells from PBMCs. CDR3 DNA sequence: TGTGCCAGCAGCTCCCTATCGGTCTTAGGAAACACCATATATTTT. Its protein product is CASSSLSVLGNTIYF.